Below, 11 T cell receptor beta chains from the same sample are listed, as sequenced in a study of T-cell reconstitution after alpha-beta-depleted transplantation in children. TCRbeta library preparation incorporated unique molecular identifiers. TCRdb fed the PCR reads into MiXCR, producing one record per CDR3 protein. The table has about 300,000 distinct CDR3 sequences, about 9.4% seen once. The specimen was PBMCs, collected before TCRalphabeta/CD19-depleted stem cell transplant. These receptors were obtained from a boy younger than two with acute myeloid leukemia, due to receive a stem cell transplant.

This clonotype was seen many times. The chain joins TRBV5-1 to TRBJ1-2; 9 bases map to TRBD1. The ends lost 7 bases at V and 6 bases at J; junction bases unmatched: 16. Germline V lookup: CDR1 SGHRS, CDR2 YFSETQ. The CDR3 has 16 residues. The CDR3 DNA follows: TGCGCCAGCTCCAGAAGTTTGGGACAGGGATTTGATGGCTACACCTTC. Translated, it gives CASSRSLGQGFDGYTF.

This clonotype was seen ten or more times. This chain joins TRBV11-2 and TRBJ2-1; the match to TRBD2 covers 11 bases. The junction had 7 bases not matched to a gene; V was cut back by 5 bases and J by 4 bases. The CDR3 contains 16 residues. CDR1 and CDR2 (germline): SGHAT, FQNNGV. The CDR3: CASSPPGLAAYNEQFF. As DNA, the CDR3 is TGTGCCAGCAGCCCCCCGGGACTAGCGGCTTACAATGAGCAGTTCTTC.

This chain joins TRBV7-6 and TRBJ2-1; no clear D gene. Trimming took 5 bases from V and 9 from J, leaving 17 bases between them. Germline values: CDR1 SGHVS, CDR2 FNYEAQ. This CDR3 has 14 residues. This CDR3 reads CASSPRAVLGEQFF. Written as DNA, the CDR3 is TGTGCCAGCAGCCCCCGGGCAGTTCTGGGTGAGCAGTTCTTC.

This clonotype came up many times. The genes are TRBV10-3 and TRBJ2-1; 10 bases line up with TRBD2. CDR3 length: 17 residues. Per the germline V gene, CDR1 is ENHRY and CDR2 is SYGVKD. Trimming took 0 bases from V and 8 from J; bases not matched to a gene: 10. CDR3 amino acids: CAISESGGLARLDEQFF. The CDR3, as DNA: TGTGCCATCAGTGAGTCCGGGGGACTAGCGAGATTAGATGAGCAGTTCTTC.

This clonotype was counted many times. The chain carries TRBV24-1 and TRBJ2-1; 7 bases are a match to TRBD2. The ends lost 2 bases at V and 0 bases at J; junction bases unmatched: 3. Looked up from germline, CDR1 is KGHDR and CDR2 is SFDVKD. This CDR3 has 16 residues. CDR3 region: CATSDYGTTSYNEQFF. The CDR3 DNA is TGTGCCACCAGTGATTACGGGACTACCTCCTACAATGAGCAGTTCTTC.

This clonotype was observed at least ten times. The chain is built from TRBV12-3 or TRBV12-4 and TRBJ2-2, with D possibly matching TRBD2 (5 bases). The V gene lost 0 bases and the J gene lost 1 base, with 6 bases spanning the gap. The CDR3 extends over 15 amino acids. The CDR3 sequence is CASSLAGVNTGELFF. The CDR3 DNA reads as TGTGCCAGCAGTTTAGCGGGAGTGAACACCGGGGAGCTGTTTTTT.

This clonotype was counted at least ten times. The J gene is TRBJ1-2, the V gene TRBV9, with D possibly matching TRBD1 (5 bases). Per the germline V gene, CDR1 is SGDLS and CDR2 is YYNGEE. The CDR3 totals 13 residues. The V end was cut by 4 bases, the J end by 8 bases, with 15 bases between. The CDR3 DNA reads TGTGCCAGCAGCCCCCCGGGGGGAAAAGGCTACACCTTC. This encodes CASSPPGGKGYTF. Using reference TRBV9 and TRBJ1-2 for the parts outside the CDR3, the full variable domain is DSGVTQTPKHLITATGQRVTLRCSPRSGDLSVYWYQQSLDQGLQFLIQYYNGEERAKGNILERFSAQQFPDLHSELNLSSLELGDSALYFCASSPPGGKGYTFGSGTRLTVV.

This clonotype was recorded at least ten times. CDR3 region: CASSNQITGGQPQHF. In DNA form, the CDR3 reads TGTGCCAGCAGTAATCAAATTACGGGGGGGCAGCCCCAGCATTTT. This chain links TRBV7-2 with TRBJ1-5; D perhaps matches TRBD1 (5 bases). V was shortened by 6 bases and J by 7 bases, with 19 bases between the two germline ends. The germline V gene encodes CDR1 SGHTA and CDR2 FQGNSA. The CDR3 consists of 15 residues.

This clonotype showed up just a few times. The chain carries TRBV7-9 and TRBJ2-5; possible D gene TRBD2, 6 bases. V lost 1 base and J lost 2, with 8 bases in between. This CDR3 contains 14 residues. CDR1 and CDR2 (germline): SEHNR, FQNEAQ (reference sequence). The CDR3 protein is CASSLGDWQETQYF. The CDR3 nucleotides read TGTGCCAGCAGCTTAGGGGACTGGCAAGAGACCCAGTACTTC.

Many counts were recorded for this clonotype. The chain uses TRBV29-1 and TRBJ1-1; D gene unclear. This CDR3 spans 12 amino acids. Germline V gene data show CDR1 as SQVTM and CDR2 as ANQGSEA. V gave up 4 bases and J gave up 0 bases, with 6 bases separating them. CDR3 sequence (DNA): TGCAGCGTTGGACACATGAACACTGAAGCTTTCTTT. It translates to CSVGHMNTEAFF.

This clonotype was found many times. This chain joins TRBV19 and TRBJ2-1, with D possibly TRBD1 on 5 matching bases. Germline V lookup: CDR1 LNHDA, CDR2 SQIVND (reference sequence). V dropped 5 bases and J dropped 8 bases, with 19 bases sitting between them. The CDR3 sequence is 15 residues long. The CDR3 DNA reads as TGTGCCAGTAGTGAAGGACAAGGCGGATTCTATGAGCAGTTCTTC. Amino acids: CASSEGQGGFYEQFF.